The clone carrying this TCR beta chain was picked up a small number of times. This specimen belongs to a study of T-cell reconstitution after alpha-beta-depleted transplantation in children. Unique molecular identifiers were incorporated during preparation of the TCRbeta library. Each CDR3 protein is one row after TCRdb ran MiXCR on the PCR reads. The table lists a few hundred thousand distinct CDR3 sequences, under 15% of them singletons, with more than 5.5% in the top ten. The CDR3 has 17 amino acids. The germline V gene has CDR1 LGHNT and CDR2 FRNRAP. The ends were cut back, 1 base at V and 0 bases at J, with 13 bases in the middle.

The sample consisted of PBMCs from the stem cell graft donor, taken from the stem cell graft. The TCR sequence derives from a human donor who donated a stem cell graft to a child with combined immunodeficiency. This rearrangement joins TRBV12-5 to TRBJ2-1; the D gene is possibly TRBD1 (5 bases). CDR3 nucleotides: TGTGCTAGTGGTTTGGGGGTTCGGCAGGGCTCCTACAATGAGCAGTTCTTC. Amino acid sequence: CASGLGVRQGSYNEQFF.